This T cell receptor beta chain is from a study of T cell changes during pregnancy in multiple sclerosis. Using immunoSEQ multiplex PCR, the repertoire was profiled, and TCRdb retains in-frame clones only, with some absent. This repertoire shows tens of thousands of clones, about 92% found once; its top ten account for less than 2%. The input for sequencing was peripheral blood, taken in the third trimester of pregnancy. The sequence derives from a female donor in good health, enrolled as a control in a pregnancy study.

The CDR3 bases are TGTGCCAGCAGTTGGGCGGGAGCCGGGGGCACAGATACGCAGTATTTT. It translates to CASSWAGAGGTDTQYF. V gene TRBV28 combines with J gene TRBJ2-3, with TRBD2 identical over 7 bases. The CDR3 has 16 residues. The V gene end was trimmed by 4 bases and the J gene end by 1 base; junction bases not matched to a gene: 8. Germline-derived CDR1 and CDR2 are MDHEN and SYDVKM.